What follows is one T cell receptor (beta chain) and its context. The germline V gene encodes CDR1 MNHEY and CDR2 SMNVEV (reference sequence). Trimming removed 5 bases at V and 10 bases at J, with 15 bases between. The CDR3 contains 12 residues. This sample is part of a study of control samples from healthy donors and cancer patients. The repertoire was sequenced with immunoSEQ multiplex PCR; TCRdb's copy has only in-frame clones and lacks some. This sample carries 40,000 to 50,000 clones, around 94% of them seen once, and the ten largest clones take more than 20%. The V call is TRBV27, the J call TRBJ2-7; D may match TRBD1 or TRBD2 (5 bases each). The TCR originated in a man aged 55 to 70 in good health. The sequenced material came from blood. CDR3 DNA sequence: TGTGCCAGCAGTCTTCCAGGGAGAGTACAGTACTTC. This encodes CASSLPGRVQYF.